The source of this TCR beta chain is a study of T cell responses to AZD1222 COVID-19 vaccine (dated by TCRdb to 2020 to 2022). Background for the entire study: AZD1222 recipients whose second dose came at about 4 weeks and those whose second dose came at about 12 weeks were combined into one group, since spike-specific TCR depth and breadth did not differ between the two schedules. A total of 230 to 250 trial participants underwent TCR sequencing, of whom 200 to 220 received two doses of AZD1222 and some 26 received two doses of the MenACWY control vaccine. Trial participants were enrolled by age into 18-55, 56-69 and 70-plus year subgroups, with about 150, 28 and 57 TCR-sequenced participants respectively.

Sample time point, as interpreted from the label and publication: baseline before first vaccination. Vaccinee samples were obtained from the UK trials COV001 and COV002, which included a single-blind randomized controlled phase 2/3 trial of AZD1222 (ChAdOx1 nCoV-19) in healthy adults. For TCRbeta chain sequencing, PBMC samples from trial participants were taken at day 0 and at day 28 after the second dose. The CDR3 regions of human TCRbeta chains were analyzed by immunosequencing. Per the original workflow: TCRs in the repertoires were matched against a reference library of SARS-CoV-2-specific TCRs that had been generated with the MIRA antigen-specificity platform. Breadth meant the fraction of unique TCRs that were SARS-CoV-2-associated, whereas depth meant the fraction of total T cells that were SARS-CoV-2-associated. Using the MIRA data, each spike-specific TCR was assigned both to the spike region to which the TCR was reactive and to a CD4 or CD8 class. Log10-transformed breadth and depth values were compared by one-way ANOVA with Sidak's multiple comparisons tests. The immuneACCESS repertoire file appears here via TCRdb, limited to in-frame rearrangements. These files lack a portion of the clones; in checked studies, under half of the deficit traces to unresolved V genes, and the cause of the others is not known. V and J calls and clone size follow that table, whereas D and trimming were derived from the DNA. For this sample the table gives 130,000 or so clones, of which around 89% were detected only once. Together, the top ten hold approximately 3.3% of the sample.

The table lists this clone with a count of one. Its antigen remains unidentified. Per-base quality was not reported, and no clone a single base away is much larger than it. Beyond this particular receptor, the publication reports: Conclusions about previously exposed vaccinees are limited because only six or seven AZD1222 recipients were SARS-CoV-2 seropositive at baseline. Participants were mostly white British, with more females than males. The authors suggested clonal diversity may have been underestimated. Reportedly, close to half of the unique spike-specific TCRs recognized epitopes lying outside the regions that are mutated in the B.1.351 and B.1.1.7 variants. In the small 56-69-year group, the increase in depth fell short of significance, most likely because of low power. Because no day 14 peak-response samples were available, the repertoires could be characterized only after the peak T cell response. A significant rise in spike-specific TCR breadth and depth was observed after two AZD1222 doses relative to day 0 and relative to MenACWY recipients. CD4 TCRs associated with the vaccine covered the entire spike protein, and the dominant responses were in regions 160-218 and 743-854.

The sample in question was peripheral blood, obtained on day 0 of AZD1222 vaccination. The sequence was collected from an adult in good health.

The nucleotide sequence is TGCAGCGTTGACGCATCGGACACGGTTTCCTATGGCTACACCTTC. The encoded protein is CSVDASDTVSYGYTF. Here the chain combines TRBV29-1 and TRBJ1-2; matching of 5 bases hints at TRBD1 as the D gene. The CDR3 goes from the cysteine to the phenylalanine over 15 residues. The kept DNA is CDR3 alone, 45 bases in frame from the first base. Based on the germline V gene, the CDR1 and CDR2 sequences are SQVTM and ANQGSEA. Between the V and J ends, shortened by 3 bases and 4 bases respectively, the junction contains 18 bases. The entire variable domain, with the stretches around the CDR3 drawn from the reference TRBV29-1 and TRBJ1-2 proteins, is SAVISQKPSRDICQRGTSLTIQCQVDSQVTMMFWYRQQPGQSLTLIATANQGSEATYESGFVIDKFPISRPNLTFSTLTVSNMSPEDSSIYLCSVDASDTVSYGYTFGSGTRLTVV.